The 29 T cell receptor beta chains below were found in one sample sequenced in a study of CD8+ T cells in alopecia areata. RNA extraction was followed by reverse transcription into cDNA, which acted as the sequencing template. The table came from immunoSEQ multiplex PCR; TCRdb's copy has only in-frame clones and leaves some out. The sample carries around 97,000 clones, over 75% recorded once. As to treatment: oral pan-JAK inhibitor, 5-10 mg twice daily. Sequenced material: CD8+ T cells sorted from blood, taken at approximately week 30, from a patient treated with tofacitinib. All receptors come from a human donor with alopecia areata.

The chain links TRBV19 to TRBJ2-7, with 8 nucleotides matching TRBD1. V trimming: 7 bases; J trimming: 5 bases; junction bases outside the gene matches: 4. The germline CDR1 and CDR2 sequences are LNHDA and SQIVND (reference sequence). This CDR3 contains 12 residues. CDR3 DNA: TGTGCCAGTATGACAGGGGCCAACGAGCAGTACTTC. Translated: CASMTGANEQYF. Full variable domain (outside the CDR3, taken from reference TRBV19 and TRBJ2-7): DGGITQSPKYLFRKEGQNVTLSCEQNLNHDAMYWYRQDPGQGLRLIYYSQIVNDFQKGDIAEGYSVSREKKESFPLTVTSAQKNPTAFYLCASMTGANEQYFGPGTRLTVT.

Here the CDR3 DNA reads TGCGCCAGCAGCACCGGTGACAGGGGGGGAAATGAGCAGTTCTTC. Residues: CASSTGDRGGNEQFF. The V and J genes are TRBV5-1 and TRBJ2-1, with 9 bases fitting TRBD1. CDR3 size: 15 residues. J was trimmed by 7 bases and V by 4 bases; bases with no gene match: 9. Germline CDR1 and CDR2: SGHRS and YFSETQ.

This chain links TRBV5-1 with TRBJ2-7; D ambiguous. Per germline, CDR1 SGHRS and CDR2 YFSETQ. Trimming stripped 2 bases from V and 1 base from J, with 13 bases between. There are 15 residues in the CDR3. The CDR3 coding sequence is TGCGCCAGCAGCTTTGGAGTTTCCGAATCCTACGAGCAGTACTTC. It encodes CASSFGVSESYEQYF. Filled out from reference TRBV5-1 and TRBJ2-7, the complete variable domain reads KAGVTQTPRYLIKTRGQQVTLSCSPISGHRSVSWYQQTPGQGLQFLFEYFSETQRNKGNFPGRFSGRQFSNSRSEMNVSTLELGDSALYLCASSFGVSESYEQYFGPGTRLTVT.

This chain connects TRBV5-1 to TRBJ2-5; D may be TRBD1 (5 bases). Gene TRBJ2-7 matches the end of the DNA better, so the J call may be wrong. The CDR3 runs to 13 residues. Germline assignment: CDR1 SGHRS and CDR2 YFSETQ. As DNA, the CDR3 is TGCGCCAGCAGCCCCGACAGTCCCTACGAGCAGTACTTC. It codes for CASSPDSPYEQYF.

CDR3 bases: TGCAGCGTTGACGGAAACACCGGGGAGCTGTTTTTT. It is translated as CSVDGNTGELFF. The gene calls are TRBV29-1 and TRBJ2-2; D call uncertain. CDR3 length: 12 amino acids. Germline CDR1 and CDR2: SQVTM and ANQGSEA. Trimming removed 3 bases at V and 2 bases at J, with 4 bases between.

The chain has TRBV4-1 and TRBJ2-1; 8 positions match TRBD1. The germline V gene encodes CDR1 MGHRA and CDR2 YSYEKL. CDR3 size: 16 residues. V shed 4 bases and J 4 bases; nucleotides not matched to a gene: 9. The CDR3 coding sequence is TGCGCCAGCAGCCTGATCCGGGACAGGATTTACAATGAGCAGTTCTTC. This codes for CASSLIRDRIYNEQFF.

The V call is TRBV4-1, the J call TRBJ2-5; D gene uncertain. The end of the DNA fits TRBJ2-7 better, so the J call may be wrong. Germline CDR1 reads MGHRA; CDR2 reads YSYEKL. There are 15 residues in the CDR3. DNA for the CDR3: TGCGCCAGCAGTCAGAGCGCAGCGAGCTCGTACGAGCAGTACTTC. This encodes CASSQSAASSYEQYF.

This rearrangement joins TRBV2 to TRBJ1-2; D call uncertain. Germline loops: CDR1 SNHLY, CDR2 FYNNEI. Trimming cost V 10 bases and J 4 bases, with 19 bases left between them. The CDR3 consists of 14 residues. The CDR3 nucleotides read TGTGCCACCCTGGGCCCTACAGACTCCTATGGCTACACCTTC. Protein sequence: CATLGPTDSYGYTF. Full variable domain (remainder filled in from reference TRBV2 and TRBJ1-2): EPEVTQTPSHQVTQMGQEVILRCVPISNHLYFYWYRQILGQKVEFLVSFYNNEISEKSEIFDDQFSVERPDGSNFTLKIRSTKLEDSAMYFCATLGPTDSYGYTFGSGTRLTVV.

The gene calls are TRBV27 and TRBJ2-5; 8 bases agree with TRBD1. The CDR3 length is 14 residues. In germline, CDR1 is MNHEY, CDR2 SMNVEV (reference sequence). The trim removed 1 base at V and 4 bases at J, leaving 2 bases unmatched. For the CDR3, the DNA is TGTGCCAGCAGTTTATTGACAGGGGCAGAGACCCAGTACTTC. Residues: CASSLLTGAETQYF.

The chain uses TRBV29-1 and TRBJ2-1; a possible D gene is TRBD1 (6 bases). CDR3 size: 13 residues. Germline lookup yields CDR1 SQVTM and CDR2 ANQGSEA. Trimming pared 6 bases from V and 8 bases from J, leaving 17 bases between. The CDR3, as DNA: TGCAGCGTAGAGACAGGACTTTCTGATGAGCAGTTCTTC. Amino acid sequence: CSVETGLSDEQFF.

This sequence joins TRBV25-1 and TRBJ2-3; D may be TRBD1 or TRBD2 (5 bases each). The CDR3 spans 15 residues. Between the trimmed V and J ends, which lost 2 bases and 0 bases, there was a span of 9 bases. Germline V CDR1 and CDR2: MGHDK, SYGVNS. CDR3 residues: CASSEGWDSTDTQYF. In DNA, the CDR3 is TGTGCCAGCAGTGAAGGCTGGGACAGCACAGATACGCAGTATTTT.

The chain couples TRBV14 to TRBJ2-7; D ambiguous. CDR1 is SGHDN, CDR2 FVKESK, per germline. CDR3 length: 12 amino acids. Between the trimmed V and J ends, which lost 1 base and 1 base, there was a span of 2 bases. The CDR3 protein is CASSQGSYEQYF. In nucleotides, the CDR3 is TGTGCCAGCAGCCAAGGGTCCTACGAGCAGTACTTC. The full variable domain, rest sourced from reference TRBV14 and TRBJ2-7, is EAGVTQFPSHSVIEKGQTVTLRCDPISGHDNLYWYRRVMGKEIKFLLHFVKESKQDESGMPNNRFLAERTGGTYSTLKVQPAELEDSGVYFCASSQGSYEQYFGPGTRLTVT.

There are a few counts of this clone. The rearrangement joins TRBV29-1 to TRBJ2-1; TRBD2 matches 7 bases. The germline V gene encodes CDR1 SQVTM and CDR2 ANQGSEA. J lost 4 bases, V lost 0 bases, and 9 bases had no gene match. CDR3 length: 16 residues. The CDR3, as DNA: TGCAGCGTTGAAGATCCCCCAGCGGGGAGGTACAATGAGCAGTTCTTC. It translates to CSVEDPPAGRYNEQFF.

The chain employs TRBV2 and TRBJ2-7; 9 positions agree with TRBD1. The CDR3 runs 12 residues. In germline, CDR1 is SNHLY, CDR2 FYNNEI. The ends lost 8 bases at V and 3 bases at J; junction bases unmatched: 2. The CDR3 nucleotides read TGTGCCAGCGGACAGGGGAGCTACGAGCAGTACTTC. Amino acids: CASGQGSYEQYF.

This chain uses TRBV7-9 with TRBJ2-3; D remains unclear. Germline V gives CDR1 SEHNR, CDR2 FQNEAQ (reference sequence). The CDR3 sequence is 14 residues long. The V end lost 1 base, the J end lost 4 bases, and 9 bases lay between the germline ends. CDR3 coding DNA: TGTGCCAGCAGCTTAGTGACCCTCGCAGATACGCAGTATTTT. Its translation: CASSLVTLADTQYF.

The chain has TRBV5-1 and TRBJ2-5; 8 nucleotides match TRBD2. The end of the DNA is better explained by TRBJ2-7, so the J call may be wrong. The germline V gene has CDR1 SGHRS and CDR2 YFSETQ. The CDR3 loop spans 16 amino acids. The DNA of the CDR3 is TGCGCCAGCAGCTTGGATAGCGGGACTAGCTCCTACGAGCAGTACTTC. Protein sequence: CASSLDSGTSSYEQYF.

The gene calls are TRBV27 and TRBJ1-2, with D tentatively TRBD1 (6 bases). V was pared by 6 bases and J by 5 bases, with 13 bases between. This CDR3 is built from 13 residues. Germline CDR1 and CDR2: MNHEY and SMNVEV (reference sequence). In DNA form, the CDR3 reads TGTGCCAGCAGCCCCGGACAGTTTTATGGCTACACCTTC. Its protein product is CASSPGQFYGYTF.

The chain joins TRBV29-1 to TRBJ1-1; tentative D call: TRBD1 (5 bases). The CDR3 loop spans 15 amino acids. Germline loops: CDR1 SQVTM, CDR2 ANQGSEA. The V end lost 6 bases, the J end lost 0 bases, and 17 bases lay between the germline ends. In DNA form, the CDR3 reads TGCAGCGTCGCTCTTCCCACCAGGGTGAACACTGAAGCTTTCTTT. Encoded protein: CSVALPTRVNTEAFF. The full variable domain, completed using reference TRBV29-1 and TRBJ1-1, is SAVISQKPSRDICQRGTSLTIQCQVDSQVTMMFWYRQQPGQSLTLIATANQGSEATYESGFVIDKFPISRPNLTFSTLTVSNMSPEDSSIYLCSVALPTRVNTEAFFGQGTRLTVV.

This clone occurred a few times. The chain couples TRBV7-8 to TRBJ2-7, with 9 positions matching TRBD1. V dropped 5 bases and J dropped 3; count of bases not matched to a gene: 5. This CDR3 is built from 14 residues. CDR1 and CDR2 from the germline V gene are SGHVS and FQNEAQ. The CDR3 sequence: CASSPGTGFYEQYF. CDR3 coding DNA: TGTGCCAGCAGCCCAGGGACAGGGTTCTACGAGCAGTACTTC.

V gene TRBV29-1 combines with J gene TRBJ2-1; 7 nucleotides agree with TRBD2. Germline V gene data show CDR1 as SQVTM and CDR2 as ANQGSEA. V trimming: 5 bases; J trimming: 4 bases; junction bases outside the gene matches: 8. The CDR3 length is 14 residues. The CDR3 is CSVLTLAVYNEQFF. The CDR3 nucleotides are TGCAGCGTTCTAACTCTAGCGGTATACAATGAGCAGTTCTTC.

The CDR3 nucleotides are TGCGCCACCTGCGTAGGACCACAGACGGCCTACGAGCAGTACTTC. It specifies CATCVGPQTAYEQYF. The chain is built from TRBV5-1 and TRBJ2-7; D is unclear. CDR3 length equals 15 residues. The V end lost 9 bases, the J end lost 2 bases, and 21 bases lay between the germline ends. Germline CDR1 reads SGHRS; CDR2 reads YFSETQ.

This clone occurred once. J is TRBJ1-1 and V is TRBV7-3, with D possibly matching TRBD1 (6 bases). Trimming took off 0 bases at V and 8 bases at J, with 10 bases between the two ends. Germline lookup yields CDR1 SGHTA and CDR2 FQGTGA. There are 13 residues in the CDR3. The CDR3: CASSLTGGGEAFF. In DNA, the CDR3 is TGTGCCAGCAGCTTAACAGGGGGAGGGGAAGCTTTCTTT.

The rearrangement uses TRBV5-6 and TRBJ2-3, with D tentatively TRBD2 (6 bases). The germline CDR1 and CDR2 sequences are SGHDT and YYEEEE. V was cut by 3 bases and J by 5 bases, with 16 bases left in between. CDR3 length: 15 amino acids. The CDR3 nucleotides read TGTGCCAGCAGCTCAGAGGAGGGCCCAGGAGATACGCAGTATTTT. Its translation is CASSSEEGPGDTQYF.

This clone was seen only once. V gene TRBV7-2 combines with J gene TRBJ2-1, with 8 bases that match TRBD2. Trimming took 7 bases from V and 3 from J; bases not matched to a gene: 8. This CDR3 spans 15 amino acids. CDR1 is SGHTA, CDR2 FQGNSA, per germline. The DNA of the CDR3 is TGTGCCAGCAAGACCGGGGGGGGCTACTACAATGAGCAGTTCTTC. Translated, it gives CASKTGGGYYNEQFF. Based on the CDR3 plus reference TRBV7-2 and TRBJ2-1, the full variable domain is GAGVSQSPSNKVTEKGKDVELRCDPISGHTALYWYRQSLGQGLEFLIYFQGNSAPDKSGLPSDRFSAERTGGSVSTLTIQRTQQEDSAVYLCASKTGGGYYNEQFFGPGTRLTVL.

J is TRBJ2-2 and V is TRBV29-1; D call uncertain. CDR1 and CDR2 (germline): SQVTM, ANQGSEA. V was clipped by 3 bases and J by 4 bases, with 9 bases between them. CDR3 size: 13 residues. The CDR3 protein is CSVDLGTTGELFF. The DNA for the CDR3 is TGCAGCGTTGATCTGGGAACCACCGGGGAGCTGTTTTTT.

The rearrangement joins TRBV7-9 to TRBJ2-1; tentative D call: TRBD1 (6 bases). The CDR3 spans 14 residues. Trimming stripped 7 bases from V and 4 bases from J, with 14 bases between. Germline CDR1 is SEHNR and CDR2 is FQNEAQ (reference sequence). The CDR3 DNA is TGTGCCAGCACCCCTACAGGGCGGTACAATGAGCAGTTCTTC. Its protein is CASTPTGRYNEQFF.

This chain links TRBV6-5 with TRBJ2-2; TRBD2 might be the D (6 bases). There are 13 residues in the CDR3. The ends were cut back, 6 bases at V and 7 bases at J, with 12 bases in the middle. CDR1 and CDR2 from the germline V gene are MNHEY and SVGAGI. The CDR3 DNA is TGTGCCAGCAGCTGGAGGGAATACGGGGAGCTGTTTTTT. This translates into CASSWREYGELFF.

There are a few counts of this clone. The rearrangement uses TRBV29-1 and TRBJ2-7, with D tentatively TRBD2 (5 bases). Deletions cut 7 bases from V and 4 bases from J, with 20 bases between. This CDR3 has 14 amino acids. Germline CDR1 SQVTM, CDR2 ANQGSEA. The CDR3 here is CSAVVLGRGYEQYF. DNA for the CDR3: TGCAGCGCGGTCGTTTTGGGGAGAGGATACGAGCAGTACTTC.

The chain has TRBV29-1 and TRBJ2-7; D is possibly TRBD1 (5 bases). V was clipped by 0 bases and J by 6 bases, with 27 bases between them. This CDR3 is built from 18 residues. The V gene's germline CDR1 is SQVTM and CDR2 ANQGSEA. This CDR3 is CSVEDHRGQGRNPREQYF. The CDR3 region has the DNA TGCAGCGTTGAAGATCATCGCGGCCAGGGCCGCAACCCGCGCGAGCAGTACTTC.